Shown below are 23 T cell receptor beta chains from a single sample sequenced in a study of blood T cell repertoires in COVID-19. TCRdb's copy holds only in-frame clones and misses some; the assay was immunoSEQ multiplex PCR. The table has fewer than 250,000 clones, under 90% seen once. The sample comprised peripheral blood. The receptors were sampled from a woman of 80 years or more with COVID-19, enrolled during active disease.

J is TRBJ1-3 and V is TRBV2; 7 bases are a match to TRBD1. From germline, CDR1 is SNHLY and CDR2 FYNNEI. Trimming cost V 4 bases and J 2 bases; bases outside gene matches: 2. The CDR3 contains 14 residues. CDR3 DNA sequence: TGTGCCAGCAGTGGACAGGGAACTGGAAACACCATATATTTT. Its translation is CASSGQGTGNTIYF.

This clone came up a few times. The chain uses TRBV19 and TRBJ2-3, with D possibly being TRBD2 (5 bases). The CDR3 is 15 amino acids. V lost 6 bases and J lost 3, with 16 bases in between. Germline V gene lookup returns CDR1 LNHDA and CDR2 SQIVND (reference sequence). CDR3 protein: CASRGWQSGTDTQYF. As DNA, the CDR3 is TGTGCCAGTAGGGGATGGCAGTCGGGGACAGATACGCAGTATTTT.

The CDR3 DNA is TGTGCCAGCAGCCAAGAAGACAGGGTAGGTTCACCCCTCCACTTT. It encodes CASSQEDRVGSPLHF. The rearrangement links TRBV3-1 (or the pseudogene TRBV3-2) to TRBJ1-6, with 7 bases fitting TRBD1. The CDR3 has 15 amino acids. V shed 0 bases, J shed 9 bases, and the junction held 5 bases outside the gene matches. Germline V CDR1 and CDR2: LGHDT, YNNKEL (reference sequence).

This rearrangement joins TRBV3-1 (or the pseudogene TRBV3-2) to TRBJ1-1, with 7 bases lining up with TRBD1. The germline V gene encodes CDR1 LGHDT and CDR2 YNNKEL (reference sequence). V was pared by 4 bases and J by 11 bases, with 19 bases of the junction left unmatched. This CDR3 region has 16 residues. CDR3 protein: CASSRGQSGRNGGAFF. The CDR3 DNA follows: TGTGCCAGCAGCCGGGGACAGTCCGGTCGTAACGGCGGGGCTTTCTTT.

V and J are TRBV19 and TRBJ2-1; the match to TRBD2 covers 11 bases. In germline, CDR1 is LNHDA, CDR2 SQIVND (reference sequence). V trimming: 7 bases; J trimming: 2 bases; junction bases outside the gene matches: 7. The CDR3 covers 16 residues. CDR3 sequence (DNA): TGTGCCAGTACCCTATCACTAGCGGGGGCCTACAATGAGCAGTTCTTC. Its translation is CASTLSLAGAYNEQFF.

The CDR3 loop is CAWSVLTGQETQYF. The DNA for the CDR3 is TGTGCCTGGAGTGTACTAACGGGGCAAGAGACCCAGTACTTC. The chain is built from TRBV30 and TRBJ2-5, with D tentatively TRBD2 (5 bases). The length of the CDR3 is 14 residues. Between the trimmed V and J ends, which lost 0 bases and 2 bases, there was a span of 10 bases. Per germline, CDR1 GTSNPN and CDR2 SVGIG (reference sequence).

CDR3 DNA sequence: TGTGCCAGCAGTTTATCCGCGGGACAGGGGCATGGCTACACCTTC. It yields the protein CASSLSAGQGHGYTF. This chain connects TRBV27 to TRBJ1-2; 10 bases fit TRBD1. This CDR3 is 15 amino acids long. In germline, CDR1 is MNHEY, CDR2 SMNVEV (reference sequence). V dropped 0 bases and J dropped 6; count of bases not matched to a gene: 4.

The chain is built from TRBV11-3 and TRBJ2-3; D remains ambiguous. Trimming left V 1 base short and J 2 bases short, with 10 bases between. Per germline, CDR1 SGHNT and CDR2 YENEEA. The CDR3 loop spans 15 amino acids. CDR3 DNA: TGTGCCAGCAGCTTAGTGGCTGGAGACACAGATACGCAGTATTTT. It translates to CASSLVAGDTDTQYF.

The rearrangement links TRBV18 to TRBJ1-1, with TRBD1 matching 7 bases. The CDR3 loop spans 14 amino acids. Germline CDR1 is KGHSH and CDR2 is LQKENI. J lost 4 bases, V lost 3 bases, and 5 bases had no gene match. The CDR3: CASSPDRTGTEAFF. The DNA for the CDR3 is TGTGCCAGCTCACCGGACAGGACGGGCACTGAAGCTTTCTTT.

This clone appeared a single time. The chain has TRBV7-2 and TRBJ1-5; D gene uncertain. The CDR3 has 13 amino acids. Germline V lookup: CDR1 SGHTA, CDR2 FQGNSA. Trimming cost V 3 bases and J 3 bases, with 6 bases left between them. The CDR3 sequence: CASSFDSNQPQHF. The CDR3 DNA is TGTGCCAGCAGCTTTGACTCCAATCAGCCCCAGCATTTT.

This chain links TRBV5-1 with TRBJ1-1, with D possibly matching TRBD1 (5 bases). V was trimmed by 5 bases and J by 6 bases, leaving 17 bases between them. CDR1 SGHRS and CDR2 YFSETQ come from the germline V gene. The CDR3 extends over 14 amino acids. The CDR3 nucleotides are TGCGCCAGCAGAGCGGGACCCGGAGGTTCTGAAGCTTTCTTT. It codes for CASRAGPGGSEAFF.

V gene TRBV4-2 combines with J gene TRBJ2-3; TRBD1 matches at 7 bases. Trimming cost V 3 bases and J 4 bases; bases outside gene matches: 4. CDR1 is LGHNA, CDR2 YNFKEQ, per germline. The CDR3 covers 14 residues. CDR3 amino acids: CASSQTGRSDTQYF. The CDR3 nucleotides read TGTGCCAGCAGCCAGACAGGGCGGTCAGATACGCAGTATTTT.

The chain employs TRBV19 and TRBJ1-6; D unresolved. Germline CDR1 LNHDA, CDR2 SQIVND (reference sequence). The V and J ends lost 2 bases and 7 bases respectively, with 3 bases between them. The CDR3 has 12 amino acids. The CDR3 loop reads CASSILNSPLHF. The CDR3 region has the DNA TGTGCCAGTAGTATACTAAATTCACCCCTCCACTTT.

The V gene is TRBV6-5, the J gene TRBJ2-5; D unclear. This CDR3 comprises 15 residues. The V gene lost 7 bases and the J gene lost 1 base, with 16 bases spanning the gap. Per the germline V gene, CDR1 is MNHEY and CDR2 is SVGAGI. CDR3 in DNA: TGTGCCAGCACCACCTTTGGCACTACCCAAGAGACCCAGTACTTC. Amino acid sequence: CASTTFGTTQETQYF.

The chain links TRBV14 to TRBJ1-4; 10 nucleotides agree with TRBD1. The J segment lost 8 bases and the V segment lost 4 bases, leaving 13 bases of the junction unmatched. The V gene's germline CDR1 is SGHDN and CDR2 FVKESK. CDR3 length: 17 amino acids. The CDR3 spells CASSPRTVGQGGEKLFF. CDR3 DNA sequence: TGTGCCAGCAGCCCCCGAACAGTCGGACAGGGGGGAGAAAAACTGTTTTTT.

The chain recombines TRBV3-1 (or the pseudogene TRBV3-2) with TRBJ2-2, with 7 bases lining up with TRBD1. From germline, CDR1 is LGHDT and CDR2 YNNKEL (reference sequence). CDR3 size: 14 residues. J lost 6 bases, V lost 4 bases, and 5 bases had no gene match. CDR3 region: CASSPQGIAGELFF. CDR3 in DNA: TGTGCCAGCAGCCCACAGGGGATCGCCGGGGAGCTGTTTTTT.

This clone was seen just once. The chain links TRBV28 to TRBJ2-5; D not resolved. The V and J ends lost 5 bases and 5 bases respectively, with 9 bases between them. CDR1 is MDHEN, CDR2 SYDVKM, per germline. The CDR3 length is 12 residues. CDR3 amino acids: CASSTTTETQYF. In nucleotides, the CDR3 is TGTGCCAGCAGTACAACTACCGAGACCCAGTACTTC.

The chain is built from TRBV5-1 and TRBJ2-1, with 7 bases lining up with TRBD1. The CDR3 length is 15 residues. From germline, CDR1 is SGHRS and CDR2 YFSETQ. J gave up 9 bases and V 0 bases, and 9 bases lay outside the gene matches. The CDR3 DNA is TGCGCCAGCAGCTTGGCCTTAGACAGGGTAGCTGAGCAGTTCTTC. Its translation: CASSLALDRVAEQFF.

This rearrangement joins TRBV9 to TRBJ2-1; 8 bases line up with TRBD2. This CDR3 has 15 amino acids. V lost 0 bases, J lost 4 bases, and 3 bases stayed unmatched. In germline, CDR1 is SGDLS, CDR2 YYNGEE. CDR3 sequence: CASSVGSGGYNEQFF. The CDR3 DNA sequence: TGTGCCAGCAGCGTAGGGAGCGGGGGTTACAATGAGCAGTTCTTC.

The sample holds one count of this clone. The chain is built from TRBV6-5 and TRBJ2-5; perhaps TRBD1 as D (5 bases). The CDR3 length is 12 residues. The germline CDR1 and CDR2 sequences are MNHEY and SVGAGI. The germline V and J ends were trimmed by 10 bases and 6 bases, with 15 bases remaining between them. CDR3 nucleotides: TGTGCCAACCGAAGAGGACACCAGACCCAGTACTTC. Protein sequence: CANRRGHQTQYF.

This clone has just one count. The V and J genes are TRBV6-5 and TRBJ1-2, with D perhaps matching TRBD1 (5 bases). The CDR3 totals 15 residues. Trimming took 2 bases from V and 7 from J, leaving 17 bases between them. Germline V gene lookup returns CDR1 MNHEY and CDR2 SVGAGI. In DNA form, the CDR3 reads TGTGCCAGCAGTTACCCCGCCGGCCAGGGCGGTGGCTACACCTTC. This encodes CASSYPAGQGGGYTF.

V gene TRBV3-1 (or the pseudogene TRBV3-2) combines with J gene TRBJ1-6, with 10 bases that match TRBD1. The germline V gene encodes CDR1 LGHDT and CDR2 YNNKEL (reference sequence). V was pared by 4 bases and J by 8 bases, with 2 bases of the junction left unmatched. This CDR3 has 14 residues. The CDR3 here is CASSLGTGDSPLHF. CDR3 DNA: TGTGCCAGCAGCCTAGGGACAGGGGATTCACCCCTCCACTTT.

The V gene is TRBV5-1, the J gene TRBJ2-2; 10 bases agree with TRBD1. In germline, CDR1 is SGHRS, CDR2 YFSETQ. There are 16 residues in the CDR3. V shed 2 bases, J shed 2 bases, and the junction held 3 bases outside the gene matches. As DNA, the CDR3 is TGCGCCAGCAGCTTTGGGACAGGGGCTAACACCGGGGAGCTGTTTTTT. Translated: CASSFGTGANTGELFF.